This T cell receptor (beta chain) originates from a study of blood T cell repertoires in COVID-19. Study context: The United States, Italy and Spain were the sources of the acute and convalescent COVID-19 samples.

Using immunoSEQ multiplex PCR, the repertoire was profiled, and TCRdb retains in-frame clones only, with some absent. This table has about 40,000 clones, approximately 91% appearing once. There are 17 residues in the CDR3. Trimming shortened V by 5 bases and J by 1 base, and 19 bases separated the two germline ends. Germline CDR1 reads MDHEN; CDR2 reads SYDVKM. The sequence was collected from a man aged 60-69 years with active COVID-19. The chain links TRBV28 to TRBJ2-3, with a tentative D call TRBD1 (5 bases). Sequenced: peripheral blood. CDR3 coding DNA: TGTGCCAGCAGTCAACCCAGGGTCGCCAGAGGCACAGATACGCAGTATTTT. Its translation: CASSQPRVARGTDTQYF.